This TCR beta chain was recorded in a study of OX40 agonist ivuxolimab in advanced cancers. Study-level findings and limits: Clonal expansion among partial responders at 0.1-3.0 mg/kg ranked near the lowest. Expanded clones were, on average, more numerous among CD8+ T cells than CD4+.

This CDR3 comprises 15 residues. V was clipped by 3 bases and J by 5 bases; unmatched bases: 6. Germline loops: CDR1 LNHNV, CDR2 YYDKDF (reference sequence). Autoimmune disease history or systemic immunosuppression led to patient exclusion. Of note for this clone: Its antigen is unknown.

Method: immunoSEQ multiplex PCR; TCRdb's copy keeps in-frame clones and lacks some. The sample includes 77,000 or so clones, 81% seen only once; the top ten take less than 5.5%. This specimen was CD4+ or CD8+ T cells sorted from blood, taken in a trial of the OX40 agonist ivuxolimab. This receptor was identified in an adult with an advanced solid tumor such as melanoma, head and neck, liver or kidney cancer. This rearrangement joins TRBV15 to TRBJ2-5; TRBD2 matches at 10 bases. Written as DNA, the CDR3 is TGTGCCACCAGCAGGGAAGCGGGGGGGGGCGAGACCCAGTACTTC. The encoded protein is CATSREAGGGETQYF.